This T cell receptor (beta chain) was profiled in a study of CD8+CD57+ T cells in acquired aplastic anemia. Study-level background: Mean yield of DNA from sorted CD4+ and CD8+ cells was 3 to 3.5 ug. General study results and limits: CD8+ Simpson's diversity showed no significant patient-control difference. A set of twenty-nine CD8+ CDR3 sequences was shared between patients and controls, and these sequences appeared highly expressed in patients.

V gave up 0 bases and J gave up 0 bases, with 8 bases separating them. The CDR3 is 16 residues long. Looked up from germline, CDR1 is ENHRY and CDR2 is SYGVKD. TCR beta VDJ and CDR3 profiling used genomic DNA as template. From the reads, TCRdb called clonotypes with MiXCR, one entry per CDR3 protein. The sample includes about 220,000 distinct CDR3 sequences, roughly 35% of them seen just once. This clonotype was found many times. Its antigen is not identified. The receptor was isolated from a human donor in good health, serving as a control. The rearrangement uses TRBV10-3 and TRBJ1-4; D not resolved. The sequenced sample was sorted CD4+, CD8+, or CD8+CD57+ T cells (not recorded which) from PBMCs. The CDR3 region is CAISESKTSTNEKLFF. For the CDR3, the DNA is TGTGCCATCAGTGAGTCGAAGACTTCAACTAATGAAAAACTGTTTTTT.